This T cell receptor (beta chain) was observed in a study of blood T cell repertoires in COVID-19. Turning to the study itself: Donors in the United States, Italy and Spain gave samples during acute or convalescent COVID-19.

The ends lost 5 bases at V and 2 bases at J; junction bases unmatched: 4. Germline lookup yields CDR1 SGHNT and CDR2 YENEEA. The CDR3 extends over 15 amino acids. The authors' processing: Amplifying reference gene primers gave estimates of nucleated cell counts. This table comes from immunoSEQ multiplex PCR, and its TCRdb copy is limited to in-frame clones, with some not included. That table furnishes V, J and clone size, whereas the DNA furnished D and trimming. The top ten hold around 10% of the sample, which has some 99,000 clones, roughly 80% seen once. Sequencing was carried out using peripheral blood. The sequence was collected from a woman aged 80 or older with acute or convalescent COVID-19. The V and J genes are TRBV11-3 and TRBJ1-3; 9 bases line up with TRBD1. DNA for the CDR3: TGTGCCAGCAGCGGGGGACAGGGAGCTGGAAACACCATATATTTT. Encoded protein: CASSGGQGAGNTIYF.